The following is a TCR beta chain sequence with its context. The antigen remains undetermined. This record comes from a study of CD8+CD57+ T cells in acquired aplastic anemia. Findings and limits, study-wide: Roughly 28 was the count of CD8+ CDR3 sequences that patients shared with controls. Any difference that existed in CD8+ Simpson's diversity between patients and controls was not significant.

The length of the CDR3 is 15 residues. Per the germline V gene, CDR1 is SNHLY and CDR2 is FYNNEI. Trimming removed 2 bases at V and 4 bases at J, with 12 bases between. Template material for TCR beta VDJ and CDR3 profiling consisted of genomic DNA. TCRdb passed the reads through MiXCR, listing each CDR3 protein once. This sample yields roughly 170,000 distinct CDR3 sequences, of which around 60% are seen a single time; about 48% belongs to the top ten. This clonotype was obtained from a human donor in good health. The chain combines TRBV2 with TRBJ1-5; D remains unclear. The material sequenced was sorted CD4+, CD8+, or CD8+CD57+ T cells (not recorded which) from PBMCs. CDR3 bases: TGTGCCAGCAGTGAAATACAGACTGTAAATCAGCCCCAGCATTTT. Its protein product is CASSEIQTVNQPQHF. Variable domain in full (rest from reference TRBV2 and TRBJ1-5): EPEVTQTPSHQVTQMGQEVILRCVPISNHLYFYWYRQILGQKVEFLVSFYNNEISEKSEIFDDQFSVERPDGSNFTLKIRSTKLEDSAMYFCASSEIQTVNQPQHFGDGTRLSIL.